These T cell receptor beta chains were read from a single sample in a study of CD8 T cells in ankylosing spondylitis. TCRdb fed the 5' RACE reads into MiXCR, producing one record per CDR3 protein. The table includes some 450,000 distinct CDR3 sequences, 17% detected once. Sequences were obtained from blood, either unsorted or a sorted T cell fraction (not recorded which). These receptors all come from a male donor with ankylosing spondylitis. CDR3s include the opening cysteine and the closing phenylalanine or tryptophan. A D gene is named only where the DNA matches it firmly. A row's size may be missing; if present it is once, few, many or a size class.

CDR3 DNA | CDR3 protein | V gene | D gene | clone size | J gene
TGTGCCAGCTCACCAAAGGACAACACTGAAGCTTTCTTT | CASSPKDNTEAFF | TRBV18 | . | . | TRBJ1-1
TGTGCCAGCAGGAGGACAGGGACCCCAGATACGCAGTATTTT | CASRRTGTPDTQYF | TRBV6-1 | TRBD1 | few | TRBJ2-3
TGTGCCAGCAGCTTGAGTCCGGACAGGTCCTACAATGAGCAGTTCTTC | CASSLSPDRSYNEQFF | TRBV5-5 | TRBD1 | few | TRBJ2-1
TGCAGTGCTAGAGATCGCCCTAGCTTGGGGTATGAGCAGTTCTTC | CSARDRPSLGYEQFF | TRBV20-1 | . | many | TRBJ2-1
TGTGCCAGCAGCTCTGGGACTAGTTCTGGCTACGAGCAGTACTTC | CASSSGTSSGYEQYF | TRBV7-2 | TRBD2 | . | TRBJ2-7
TGTGCCATCAGGGCAGCAGAAGTGGCCGGGGAGCTGTTTTTT | CAIRAAEVAGELFF | TRBV10-3 | . | few | TRBJ2-2
TGCGCCAGCAGCACCGCGGGGGGGAGTGAGCAGTTCTTC | CASSTAGGSEQFF | TRBV5-1 | TRBD2 | few | TRBJ2-1
TGCGCCAGCAGCCCGTTCCTGACAGGAGTGAACACTGAAGCTTTCTTT | CASSPFLTGVNTEAFF | TRBV4-1 | . | . | TRBJ1-1
TGTGCCAGCAGTTACTCCGGGAGTGGGGGGAGGGAGACCCAGTACTTC | CASSYSGSGGRETQYF | TRBV6-5 | . | . | TRBJ2-5
TGTGCCAGCAGTTTAGCGCGACGGGAGCCCTACAATGAGCAGTTCTTC | CASSLARREPYNEQFF | TRBV12-3/TRBV12-4 | . | few | TRBJ2-1
TGTGCCAGCAGCCCCGGGACAGGGTTAGCAGGCGCTAATGAAAAACTGTTTTTT | CASSPGTGLAGANEKLFF | TRBV7-8 | TRBD1 | . | TRBJ1-4
TGTGCCAGCAGCCGGGGGACAGGGAGAGGGGAGACCCAGTACTTC | CASSRGTGRGETQYF | TRBV12-3/TRBV12-4 | TRBD1 | . | TRBJ2-5
TGTGCCAGCAGCCTTTTTCCTAGTAATACGCAGGATTTT | CASSLFPSNTQDF | TRBV3-1 | . | . | TRBJ2-3
TGTGCCAGCAGTTTCGAAGAGACCCAGTACTTC | CASSFEETQYF | TRBV12-3/TRBV12-4 | . | many | TRBJ2-5
TGTGCCAGCAGTCCGCGGGAGGGTAGTTGGTCTTTCTTT | CASSPREGSWSFF | TRBV27 | . | . | TRBJ1-1
TGTGCCAGCAGAACAGGGGGTTTCGGCTACGAGCAGTACTTC | CASRTGGFGYEQYF | TRBV6-1 | TRBD1 | few | TRBJ2-7
TGCAGTGCCTCCCCCACTGAAGCTTTCTTT | CSASPTEAFF | TRBV20-1 | . | . | TRBJ1-1
TGTGCCAGCAGCTCAGACGCCGGGACAGTAGAAGAAGCTTTCTTT | CASSSDAGTVEEAFF | TRBV7-9 | TRBD1 | few | TRBJ1-1
TGTGCCATCAGCCCGGGGGGGCCGACCGGGGAGCTGTTTTTT | CAISPGGPTGELFF | TRBV10-3 | TRBD2 | few | TRBJ2-2
TGTGCCAGCAGTTACCAGGGACTAGCGGTCTACGAGCAGTACTTC | CASSYQGLAVYEQYF | TRBV6-5 | TRBD2 | few | TRBJ2-7
TGTGCCAGCAGTGGGTTAAGGCTAGGGCCCAATGAGCAGTTCTTC | CASSGLRLGPNEQFF | TRBV6-1 | . | few | TRBJ2-1
TGTGCCAGCAGTTTCGGGACCTATGAGCAGTTCTTC | CASSFGTYEQFF | TRBV12-3/TRBV12-4 | . | few | TRBJ2-1
TGTGCCAGCAGTCCCGGGACTCACTACAATGAGCAGTTCTTC | CASSPGTHYNEQFF | TRBV6-1 | . | few | TRBJ2-1
TGCAGTGCTAGACAGGGCATGGAGACCCAGTACTTC | CSARQGMETQYF | TRBV20-1 | . | . | TRBJ2-5
TGTGCCAGCAGCAGGGGTCTGGGCGGACCTAGGGATACGCAGTATTTT | CASSRGLGGPRDTQYF | TRBV7-2 | . | few | TRBJ2-3
TGTGCCAGCACTATTGGGGGCGAGCAGTACTTC | CASTIGGEQYF | TRBV7-2 | . | . | TRBJ2-7
TGTGCCAGCAGTTTAGTATCCGGGGGGCCGAACACTGAAGCTTTCTTT | CASSLVSGGPNTEAFF | TRBV12-3/TRBV12-4 | . | many | TRBJ1-1
TGTGCCAGCAGCCAACAAACAGGGCGGGGGGTTCAAGAGACCCAGTACTTC | CASSQQTGRGVQETQYF | TRBV3-1 | TRBD2 | . | TRBJ2-5
TGTGCCAGCAGCCCCCTTAGGGGCCAGGGCTGGAACACTGAAGCTTTCTTT | CASSPLRGQGWNTEAFF | TRBV7-9 | . | . | TRBJ1-1
TGTGCCAGTAGTATCACCTCGGGACAGGGCCACACTGAAGCTTTCTTT | CASSITSGQGHTEAFF | TRBV19 | TRBD1 | few | TRBJ1-1
TGTGCCAGCAGCCAAGGTCACCTGGTGTTTTTT | CASSQGHLVFF | TRBV3-1 | . | many | TRBJ2-2
TGTGCCAGCAGCTTTCGCGGGGGCTCTCAAGAGACCCAGTACTTC | CASSFRGGSQETQYF | TRBV7-2 | . | . | TRBJ2-5
TGCGCCAGCAGCGTGCTAGCGGGGGCCCCAGATACGCAGTATTTT | CASSVLAGAPDTQYF | TRBV5-1 | TRBD2 | few | TRBJ2-3
TGCAGTGCACTACTGGGCGCTCACTACGAGCAGTACTTC | CSALLGAHYEQYF | TRBV20-1 | . | . | TRBJ2-7
TGTGCCAGCAGCAAGGACAGTTACGCCTACGAGCAGTACTTC | CASSKDSYAYEQYF | TRBV11-2 | . | . | TRBJ2-7
TGTGCCAGCAGCTTTGGGCTGGACTATGGCTACACCTTC | CASSFGLDYGYTF | TRBV11-2 | . | many | TRBJ1-2
TGTGCCAGCAGCGGAGGGGCCCGCACAGATACGCAGTATTTT | CASSGGARTDTQYF | TRBV9 | . | few | TRBJ2-3
TGTGCCAGCAGCTTAGTGCAGGGATCTTATGATACGCAGTATTTT | CASSLVQGSYDTQYF | TRBV11-2 | . | many | TRBJ2-3
TGTGCCAGCAGCGTAGATAACAGGGGCAATTCACCCCTCCACTTT | CASSVDNRGNSPLHF | TRBV9 | TRBD1 | few | TRBJ1-6
TGCAGCGTGAGAGGGGATAACACCGGGGAGCTGTTTTTT | CSVRGDNTGELFF | TRBV29-1 | . | . | TRBJ2-2
TGTGCCAGCAGTCGCGTGTCGGGCGCCGGAACTAATGAAAAACTGTTTTTT | CASSRVSGAGTNEKLFF | TRBV7-6 | . | . | TRBJ1-4
TGTGCCAGCAGCTTTGGAACGGGGGGGCCTTACAATGAGCAGTTCTTC | CASSFGTGGPYNEQFF | TRBV5-6 | TRBD2 | many | TRBJ2-1
TGTGCCAGCAGTTTTTTAGGGATTAGCGGGAGGGGGTACAATGAGCAGTTCTTC | CASSFLGISGRGYNEQFF | TRBV28 | TRBD2 | . | TRBJ2-1
TGCGCCAGCAGCTTGGTTAGCGGGGGGTCCTACGAGCAGTACTTC | CASSLVSGGSYEQYF | TRBV5-1 | TRBD2 | many | TRBJ2-7
TGCGCCAGCAGCTTGGGAATGGACAGCTACGAGCAGTACTTC | CASSLGMDSYEQYF | TRBV5-1 | . | . | TRBJ2-7
TGTGCCAGCAGTGAGGCCCCGGGACAGGGCACAGATACGCAGTATTTT | CASSEAPGQGTDTQYF | TRBV6-1 | TRBD1 | . | TRBJ2-3
TGTGCCAGCACTACAGTCCCTAACTATGGCTACACCTTC | CASTTVPNYGYTF | TRBV28 | . | few | TRBJ1-2
TGTGCCAGCAGCTTCACCCTCGGACTAGCGAGCGAGCAGTACTTC | CASSFTLGLASEQYF | TRBV7-2 | TRBD2 | few | TRBJ2-7
TGCAGCGTTGGGGGTGATTACGAGCAGTACTTC | CSVGGDYEQYF | TRBV29-1 | . | . | TRBJ2-7
TGCAGTGCCTTTGGGACTAGTCATACGGTTGGCGGGGAGCTGTTTTTT | CSAFGTSHTVGGELFF | TRBV20-1 | TRBD2 | . | TRBJ2-2